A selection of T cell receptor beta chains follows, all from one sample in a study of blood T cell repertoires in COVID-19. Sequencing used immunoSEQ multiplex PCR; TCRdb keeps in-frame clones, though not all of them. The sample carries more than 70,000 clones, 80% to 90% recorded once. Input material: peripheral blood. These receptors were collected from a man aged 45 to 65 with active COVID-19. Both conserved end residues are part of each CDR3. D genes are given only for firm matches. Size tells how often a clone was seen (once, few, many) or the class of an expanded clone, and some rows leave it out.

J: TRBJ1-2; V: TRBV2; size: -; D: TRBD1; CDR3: CASSDGTGGAYPQGYTF; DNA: TGTGCCAGCAGTGATGGGACAGGGGGCGCATATCCTCAAGGCTACACCTTC
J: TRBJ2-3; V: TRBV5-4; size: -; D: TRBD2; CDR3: CASSLTSGRTDTQYF; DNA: TGTGCCAGCAGCCTTACTAGCGGACGCACAGATACGCAGTATTTT
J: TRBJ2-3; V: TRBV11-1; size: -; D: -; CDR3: CASSLWASRTDTQYF; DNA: TGTGCCAGCAGCCTTTGGGCCAGCCGTACAGATACGCAGTATTTT
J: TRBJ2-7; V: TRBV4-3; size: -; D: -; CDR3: CASSPVTGTVLYEQYF; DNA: TGCGCCAGCAGCCCCGTAACCGGGACTGTGCTGTACGAGCAGTACTTC
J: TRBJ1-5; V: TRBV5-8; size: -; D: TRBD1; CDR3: CASSPRTGLQPQHF; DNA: TGTGCCAGCAGCCCTCGGACAGGGCTTCAGCCCCAGCATTTT
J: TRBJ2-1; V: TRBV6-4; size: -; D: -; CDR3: CASSLENNEQFF; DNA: TGTGCCAGCAGCCTTGAGAACAATGAGCAGTTCTTC
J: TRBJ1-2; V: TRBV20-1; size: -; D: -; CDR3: CSAKLGYTF; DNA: TGCAGTGCTAAGCTGGGCTACACCTTC
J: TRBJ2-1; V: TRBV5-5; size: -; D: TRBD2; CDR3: CASSLGISGVSSYNEQFF; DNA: TGTGCCAGCAGCTTGGGAATTAGCGGGGTCAGCTCCTACAATGAGCAGTTCTTC
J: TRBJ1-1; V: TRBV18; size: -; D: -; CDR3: CASSPKGRVGNTEAFF; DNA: TGTGCCAGCTCACCAAAAGGGCGGGTGGGGAACACTGAAGCTTTCTTT
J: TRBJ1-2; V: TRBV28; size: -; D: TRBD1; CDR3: CASSPGTGPLYGYTF; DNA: TGTGCCAGCAGCCCGGGGACAGGACCCTTATATGGCTACACCTTC
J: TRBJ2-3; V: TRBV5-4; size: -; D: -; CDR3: CASSLGRGRDTDTQYF; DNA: TGTGCCAGCAGCTTGGGGCGGGGGCGTGACACAGATACGCAGTATTTT
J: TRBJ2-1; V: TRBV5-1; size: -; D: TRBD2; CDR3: CASSLGLAGGSPFF; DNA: TGCGCCAGCAGCTTGGGACTAGCGGGGGGGTCTCCGTTCTTC
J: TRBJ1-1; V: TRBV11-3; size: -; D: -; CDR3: CASSLDIHRVLDTEAFF; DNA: TGTGCCAGCAGCTTAGATATTCACAGGGTTTTGGACACTGAAGCTTTCTTT
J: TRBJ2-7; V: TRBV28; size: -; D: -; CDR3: CASGGAYEQYF; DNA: TGTGCCAGCGGGGGGGCATACGAGCAGTACTTC
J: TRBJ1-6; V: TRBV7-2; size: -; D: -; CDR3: CASSLVRGSNSPLHF; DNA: TGTGCCAGCAGCTTAGTTCGAGGGAGCAATTCACCCCTCCACTTT
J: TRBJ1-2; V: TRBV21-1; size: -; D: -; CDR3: CASSGRREEDGYTF; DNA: TGTGCCAGCAGCGGACGCAGGGAGGAAGATGGCTACACCTTC
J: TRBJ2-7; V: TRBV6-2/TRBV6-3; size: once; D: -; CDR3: CASSPDRLYEQYF; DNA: TGTGCCAGCAGCCCCGACAGGCTCTACGAGCAGTACTTC
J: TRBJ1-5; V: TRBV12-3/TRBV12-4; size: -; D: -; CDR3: CASRGEGQPQHF; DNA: TGTGCCAGCAGGGGAGAGGGTCAGCCCCAGCATTTT
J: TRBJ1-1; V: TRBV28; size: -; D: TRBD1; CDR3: CASTRTGGTEAFF; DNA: TGTGCCAGCACGAGGACAGGTGGTACTGAAGCTTTCTTT
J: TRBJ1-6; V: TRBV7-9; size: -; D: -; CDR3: CASSFGRANSPLHF; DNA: TGTGCCAGCAGCTTTGGCAGGGCTAATTCACCCCTCCACTTT
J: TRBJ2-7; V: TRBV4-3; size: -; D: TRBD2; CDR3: CASSQAASGGYEQYF; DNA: TGCGCCAGCAGCCAAGCGGCTAGCGGGGGGTACGAGCAGTACTTC
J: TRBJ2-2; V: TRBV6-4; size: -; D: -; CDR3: CASSPDSTGELFF; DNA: TGTGCCAGCAGTCCGGACAGCACCGGGGAGCTGTTTTTT
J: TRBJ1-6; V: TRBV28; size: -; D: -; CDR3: CASCPGGASSPLHF; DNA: TGTGCCAGCTGCCCGGGGGGCGCAAGTTCACCCCTCCACTTT
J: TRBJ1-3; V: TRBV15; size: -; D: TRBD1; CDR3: CATSRGGQVSGNTIYF; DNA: TGTGCCACCAGCAGGGGAGGACAGGTCTCTGGAAACACCATATATTTT
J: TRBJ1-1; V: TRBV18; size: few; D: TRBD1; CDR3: CASSTGENTEAFF; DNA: TGTGCCAGCTCGACAGGGGAGAACACTGAAGCTTTCTTT
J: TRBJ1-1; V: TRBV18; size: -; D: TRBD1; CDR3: CASSPGQGRSEAFF; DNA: TGTGCCAGCTCACCTGGACAGGGACGCTCAGAAGCTTTCTTT
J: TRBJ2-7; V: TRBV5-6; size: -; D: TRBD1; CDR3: CASRRRDRHTSEQYF; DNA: TGTGCCAGCAGACGCCGGGACAGGCATACATCCGAGCAGTACTTC
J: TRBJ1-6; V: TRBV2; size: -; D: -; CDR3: CASGGVQSNSPLHF; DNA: TGTGCCAGCGGGGGGGTCCAAAGTAATTCACCCCTCCACTTT
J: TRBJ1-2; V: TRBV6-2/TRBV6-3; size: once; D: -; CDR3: CASSPTGDYGYTF; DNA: TGTGCCAGCAGCCCCACGGGGGACTATGGCTACACCTTC
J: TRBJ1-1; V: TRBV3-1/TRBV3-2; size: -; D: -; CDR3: CASSQGPGGHTEAFF; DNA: TGTGCCAGCAGCCAAGGACCGGGGGGGCATACTGAAGCTTTCTTT
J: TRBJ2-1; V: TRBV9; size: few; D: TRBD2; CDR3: CASSVVTSGAGYNEQFF; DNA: TGTGCCAGCAGCGTAGTTACTAGCGGGGCTGGTTACAATGAGCAGTTCTTC